The next 32 T cell receptor beta chains were all read from a single sample in a study of T cells after yellow fever vaccination. TCRdb fed the 5' RACE reads into MiXCR, producing one record per CDR3 protein. This table holds more than 300,000 distinct CDR3 sequences, about 6.6% found once. The source was PBMCs, collected more than 40 days after the first yellow fever vaccination. The receptors were gathered from a man aged 18 to 30 who received the YFV17D yellow fever vaccine.

This clonotype was observed at least ten times. The chain recombines TRBV20-1 with TRBJ1-1; perhaps TRBD1 as D (5 bases). V was clipped by 4 bases and J by 1 base, with 10 bases between them. This CDR3 is built from 13 residues. CDR1 is DFQATT, CDR2 SNEGSKA, per germline (reference sequence). CDR3 coding DNA: TGCAGTGCTACCCGGGACGGGAACACTGAAGCTTTCTTT. Amino acid sequence: CSATRDGNTEAFF.

The chain couples TRBV18 to TRBJ2-1, with 7 positions matching TRBD2. V shed 0 bases, J shed 9 bases, and the junction held 8 bases outside the gene matches. The CDR3 contains 15 residues. Germline CDR1 reads KGHSH; CDR2 reads LQKENI. CDR3 protein: CASSPPGGSRVEQFF. The CDR3 DNA follows: TGTGCCAGCTCACCACCAGGCGGGAGTAGGGTTGAGCAGTTCTTC. The full variable domain, its missing parts supplied by reference TRBV18 and TRBJ2-1, is NAGVMQNPRHLVRRRGQEARLRCSPMKGHSHVYWYRQLPEEGLKFMVYLQKENIIDESGMPKERFSAEFPKEGPSILRIQQVVRGDSAAYFCASSPPGGSRVEQFFGPGTRLTVL.

This clonotype was seen ten or more times. V and J are TRBV5-1 and TRBJ2-3; TRBD1 is a possible D gene (5 bases). Trimming left V 7 bases short and J 0 bases short, with 12 bases between. CDR1 is SGHRS, CDR2 YFSETQ, per germline. The CDR3 is made up of 14 amino acids. For the CDR3, the DNA is TGCGCCAGCGCGTGGGCAGGGAGCACAGATACGCAGTATTTT. Its protein product is CASAWAGSTDTQYF.

There are many counts of this clonotype. The gene calls are TRBV27 and TRBJ2-1; D is perhaps TRBD1 or TRBD2 (7 bases each). Germline assignment: CDR1 MNHEY and CDR2 SMNVEV (reference sequence). CDR3 length equals 15 residues. V was cut by 5 bases and J by 12 bases, with 23 bases left in between. CDR3 sequence (DNA): TGTGCCAGCAGTCCCCGGCAGGGGGGGGATTTGCGGCAGTTCTTC. Translation: CASSPRQGGDLRQFF.

CDR3 region: CSVAGVPYNEQFF. The CDR3 nucleotides are TGCAGCGTTGCGGGGGTACCTTACAATGAGCAGTTCTTC. This chain joins TRBV29-1 and TRBJ2-1; D may be TRBD2 (6 bases). The CDR3 has 13 residues. Per the germline V gene, CDR1 is SQVTM and CDR2 is ANQGSEA. Trimming left V 4 bases short and J 4 bases short, with 11 bases between.

V gene TRBV10-3 combines with J gene TRBJ1-2, with TRBD1 identical over 9 bases. Germline loops: CDR1 ENHRY, CDR2 SYGVKD. Trimming took 6 bases from V and 5 from J; bases not matched to a gene: 7. The CDR3 extends over 14 amino acids. The CDR3 region is CAISDGTGTYGYTF. DNA for the CDR3: TGTGCCATCAGCGATGGGACAGGGACGTATGGCTACACCTTC.

The rearrangement links TRBV27 to TRBJ2-5; 7 bases fit TRBD1. J gave up 9 bases and V 6 bases, and 10 bases lay outside the gene matches. Germline-derived CDR1 and CDR2 are MNHEY and SMNVEV (reference sequence). The CDR3 runs 13 residues. CDR3 region: CASRQTGSRAQYF. The DNA of the CDR3 is TGTGCCAGCAGGCAGACAGGGAGCAGGGCCCAGTACTTC.

The chain recombines TRBV4-1 with TRBJ1-3; D not resolved. V was shortened by 2 bases and J by 1 base, with 27 bases between the two germline ends. The CDR3 has 21 residues. The germline V gene has CDR1 MGHRA and CDR2 YSYEKL. CDR3 sequence: CASSQSNPGPESFTSGNTIYF. The CDR3 bases are TGCGCCAGCAGCCAATCTAATCCGGGCCCTGAATCTTTCACATCTGGAAACACCATATATTTT.

This clonotype was observed a few times. The chain uses TRBV5-1 and TRBJ1-6; 8 positions match TRBD1. The CDR3 runs 15 residues. Unmatched junction bases numbered 4, after V lost 0 bases and J lost 8 bases. CDR1 is SGHRS, CDR2 YFSETQ, per germline. The CDR3 spells CASSLEGQGYSPLHF. CDR3 bases: TGCGCCAGCAGCTTGGAAGGACAGGGTTATTCACCCCTCCACTTT.

This clonotype was seen more than once but under ten times. The chain employs TRBV7-9 and TRBJ1-2; D ambiguous. The CDR3 is made up of 13 amino acids. With 5 bases removed from V and 2 bases from J, the gap between germline ends came to 9 bases. Germline assignment: CDR1 SEHNR and CDR2 FQNEAQ (reference sequence). The CDR3 region has the DNA TGTGCCAGCAGCATTAGCGAGAACTATGGCTACACCTTC. Its translation: CASSISENYGYTF.

V gene TRBV4-1 combines with J gene TRBJ1-5; D might be TRBD1 (6 bases). Germline assignment: CDR1 MGHRA and CDR2 YSYEKL. The CDR3 has 15 amino acids. The V end lost 3 bases, the J end lost 3 bases, and 12 bases lay between the germline ends. CDR3 residues: CASSHSDSFNQPQHF. CDR3 nucleotides: TGCGCCAGCAGCCACTCGGACAGCTTCAATCAGCCCCAGCATTTT.

This chain links TRBV29-1 with TRBJ1-1; D unclear. The CDR3 has 11 amino acids. V gave up 5 bases and J gave up 1 base, with 5 bases separating them. Germline-derived CDR1 and CDR2 are SQVTM and ANQGSEA. CDR3 protein: CSVLWNTEAFF. For the CDR3, the DNA is TGCAGCGTTTTGTGGAACACTGAAGCTTTCTTT.

This clonotype was found once. One end of the junction varies from germline; a read error may be responsible. The chain joins TRBV20-1 to TRBJ2-1; 8 bases align to TRBD1. In germline, CDR1 is DFQATT, CDR2 SNEGSKA (reference sequence). The CDR3 runs 15 residues. This CDR3 reads CCARDPRTGFNEQFF. The CDR3 DNA follows: TGCTGTGCTAGAGATCCCCGGACAGGGTTCAATGAGCAGTTCTTC.

The chain combines TRBV29-1 with TRBJ2-7; D not resolved. Trimming took 3 bases from V and 2 from J, leaving 8 bases between them. CDR1 and CDR2 from the germline V gene are SQVTM and ANQGSEA. There are 12 residues in the CDR3. The CDR3, as DNA: TGCAGCGTTGAGGCCCCGACCTACGAGCAGTACTTC. Amino acids: CSVEAPTYEQYF.

J is TRBJ2-1 and V is TRBV4-1; TRBD2 might be the D (6 bases). Trimming took off 9 bases at V and 6 bases at J, with 24 bases between the two ends. Germline CDR1 MGHRA, CDR2 YSYEKL. This CDR3 spans 16 amino acids. The CDR3 region has the DNA TGCGCCAGTGCGCCCGACGGGGCCCTCGGGGGCAATGAGCAGTTCTTC. Residues: CASAPDGALGGNEQFF.

This clonotype was observed a handful of times. The rearrangement links TRBV6-5 to TRBJ1-1, with a possible D match to TRBD1 (5 bases). V was clipped by 2 bases and J by 5 bases, with 18 bases between them. The V gene's germline CDR1 is MNHEY and CDR2 SVGAGI. CDR3 length: 16 residues. This CDR3 is CASSYRTGRPMTEAFF. The CDR3 region has the DNA TGTGCCAGCAGTTACCGCACAGGAAGGCCCATGACTGAAGCTTTCTTT.

The CDR3, as DNA: TGTGCCAGCAGTGAAGTGTCCCGGGGACCCCTCCACTTT. Protein: CASSEVSRGPLHF. The chain employs TRBV6-1 and TRBJ1-6; D gene uncertain. This CDR3 has 13 amino acids. V was cut by 1 base and J by 12 bases, with 10 bases left in between. Germline loops: CDR1 MNHNS, CDR2 SASEGT.

Ten or more counts support this clonotype. This chain links TRBV6-2 or TRBV6-3 with TRBJ2-5, with 7 bases fitting TRBD2. The CDR3 consists of 16 residues. CDR1 and CDR2 from the germline V gene are MNHEY and SVGEGT. V was pared by 2 bases and J by 0 bases, with 6 bases of the junction left unmatched. CDR3 sequence reads: CASSYRTREYQETQYF. DNA for the CDR3: TGTGCCAGCAGTTACCGGACTAGGGAGTACCAAGAGACCCAGTACTTC.

V is TRBV4-1 and J is TRBJ2-2; a possible D gene is TRBD2 (7 bases). CDR1 is MGHRA and CDR2 is YSYEKL in the germline V gene. Trimming took off 4 bases at V and 3 bases at J, with 15 bases between the two ends. The CDR3 is 16 amino acids. This CDR3 reads CASSPEDGGHTGELFF. CDR3 nucleotide sequence: TGCGCCAGCAGCCCCGAAGACGGGGGGCACACCGGGGAGCTGTTTTTT.

This clonotype was recorded a few times. The rearrangement joins TRBV7-9 to TRBJ1-6; D not certain. Per germline, CDR1 SEHNR and CDR2 FQNEAQ (reference sequence). The CDR3 covers 13 residues. Trimming shortened V by 1 base and J by 11 bases, and 9 bases separated the two germline ends. The CDR3 nucleotides read TGTGCCAGCAGCTTAGAGAGGGTGGCACCCCTCCACTTT. It yields the protein CASSLERVAPLHF. Full variable domain (rest looked up from reference TRBV7-9 and TRBJ1-6): DTGVSQNPRHKITKRGQNVTFRCDPISEHNRLYWYRQTLGQGPEFLTYFQNEAQLEKSRLLSDRFSAERPKGSFSTLEIQRTEQGDSAMYLCASSLERVAPLHFGNGTRLTVT.

V gene TRBV28 combines with J gene TRBJ2-5, with unresolved D. This CDR3 has 15 residues. Germline V gives CDR1 MDHEN, CDR2 SYDVKM. V was shortened by 9 bases and J by 2 bases, with 19 bases between the two germline ends. This CDR3 reads CASQGWGIGQETQYF. Here the CDR3 DNA reads TGTGCCAGTCAAGGTTGGGGTATAGGGCAAGAGACCCAGTACTTC.

The rearrangement uses TRBV7-6 and TRBJ2-7, with D perhaps TRBD1 or TRBD2 (6 bases each). The germline gives CDR1 SGHVS, CDR2 FNYEAQ. The CDR3 is 13 amino acids. V was shortened by 1 base and J by 7 bases, with 11 bases between the two germline ends. CDR3 loop: CASSLDGGWEQYF. CDR3 nucleotide sequence: TGTGCCAGCAGCTTAGACGGGGGCTGGGAGCAGTACTTC.

V is TRBV19 and J is TRBJ1-1, with 8 nucleotides matching TRBD1. The CDR3 spans 16 residues. The V segment lost 4 bases and the J segment 5 bases; nucleotides outside the gene matches: 12. Germline CDR1 and CDR2: LNHDA and SQIVND (reference sequence). The chain's CDR3 is CASSRNRDRPTTEAFF. In nucleotides, the CDR3 is TGTGCCAGTAGTAGAAACCGGGACAGGCCTACAACTGAAGCTTTCTTT.

The CDR3 protein is CASSFEGAGSNYGYTF. Here the CDR3 DNA reads TGTGCCAGCAGTTTCGAGGGGGCCGGGTCTAACTATGGCTACACCTTC. J is TRBJ1-2 and V is TRBV27; 7 bases are shared with TRBD1. CDR1 is MNHEY and CDR2 is SMNVEV in the germline V gene (reference sequence). The J segment lost 0 bases and the V segment lost 3 bases, leaving 7 bases of the junction unmatched. The CDR3 is made up of 16 amino acids.

The CDR3 region is CASSQGRGYTGNTIYF. The CDR3 nucleotides read TGCGCCAGCAGCCAAGGTCGGGGCTACACGGGAAACACCATATATTTT. The V gene is TRBV4-1, the J gene TRBJ1-3; TRBD1 might be the D (5 bases). CDR1 MGHRA and CDR2 YSYEKL come from the germline V gene. There are 16 residues in the CDR3. Trimming left V 1 base short and J 4 bases short, with 14 bases between.

This clonotype was counted many times. This rearrangement joins TRBV3-1 to TRBJ1-5; D gene uncertain. CDR3 length: 15 amino acids. Germline V CDR1 and CDR2: LGHDT, YNNKEL (reference sequence). Trimming cost V 0 bases and J 0 bases, with 6 bases left between them. CDR3 protein: CASSQDPVSNQPQHF. The CDR3 region has the DNA TGTGCCAGCAGCCAAGATCCTGTTAGCAATCAGCCCCAGCATTTT.

This CDR3 is CASSKLAVTDTQYF. The DNA for the CDR3 is TGCGCCAGCAGCAAACTAGCGGTGACAGATACGCAGTATTTT. V is TRBV5-1 and J is TRBJ2-3, with TRBD2 matching over 8 bases. V trimming: 4 bases; J trimming: 3 bases; junction bases outside the gene matches: 4. Germline CDR1 is SGHRS and CDR2 is YFSETQ. The CDR3 extends over 14 amino acids.

This clonotype was counted only a few times. The chain couples TRBV10-3 to TRBJ2-7, with no clear D. Trimming pared 6 bases from V and 4 bases from J, leaving 7 bases between. The CDR3 consists of 11 residues. From germline, CDR1 is ENHRY and CDR2 SYGVKD. The CDR3 DNA reads as TGTGCCATCAGCTCGGGTTACGAGCAGTACGTC. Translation: CAISSGYEQYV.

This clonotype was seen repeatedly, ten times or more. The gene calls are TRBV11-2 and TRBJ2-1, with D unclear. V was cut by 2 bases and J by 5 bases, with 7 bases left in between. The CDR3 contains 13 residues. Germline CDR1 SGHAT, CDR2 FQNNGV. CDR3 residues: CASSLYGDNEQFF. DNA for the CDR3: TGTGCCAGCAGCTTATACGGCGACAATGAGCAGTTCTTC.

This clonotype was detected a few times. In DNA, the CDR3 is TGTGCCAGCAGACCGGCGGGGGTACGCACCGGGGAGCTGTTTTTT. Translating gives CASRPAGVRTGELFF. This chain uses TRBV7-6 with TRBJ2-2; 7 nucleotides align to TRBD2. This CDR3 comprises 15 residues. After removal of 6 bases from V and 4 bases from J, the junction contained 8 bases not matched to a gene. Looked up from germline, CDR1 is SGHVS and CDR2 is FNYEAQ.

There are a few counts of this clonotype. The V call is TRBV7-9, the J call TRBJ1-4; no definite D call. This CDR3 is built from 16 residues. Germline values: CDR1 SEHNR, CDR2 FQNEAQ (reference sequence). V lost 5 bases and J 4 bases, leaving 17 bases between the germline ends. The DNA for the CDR3 is TGTGCCAGCAGCCCTGCCGGACGGTTGAGTAATGAAAAACTGTTTTTT. Protein: CASSPAGRLSNEKLFF.

The chain is built from TRBV6-1 and TRBJ1-2, with D possibly being TRBD1 (5 bases). V lost 4 bases and J lost 3, with 9 bases in between. The germline V gene encodes CDR1 MNHNS and CDR2 SASEGT. This CDR3 region has 13 residues. CDR3 DNA sequence: TGTGCCAGCAGTGGACAGAACTACTATGGCTACACCTTC. Its translation: CASSGQNYYGYTF.